This T cell receptor (beta chain) comes out of a study of blood T cell repertoires in COVID-19. Study context: The origin of the acute and convalescent COVID-19 samples was the United States, Italy and Spain.

The trim removed 5 bases at V and 3 bases at J, leaving 6 bases unmatched. There are 15 residues in the CDR3. The germline gives CDR1 MNHEY, CDR2 SMNVEV (reference sequence). In the original workflow: Estimation of nucleated cell counts was performed using reference gene primer amplification. Repertoires were generated with immunoSEQ multiplex PCR, while TCRdb's copy carries only in-frame clones and drops some. That table supplies the V and J calls and clone size; D and trimming were determined from the DNA. The repertoire holds 35,000 to 50,000 clones, with roughly four fifths as singletons. The source material was peripheral blood. The gene calls are TRBV27 and TRBJ2-7, with 11 positions matching TRBD2. The sequence was collected from a woman aged 60 to 75 with acute or convalescent COVID-19. The CDR3 here is CASSTLAGGVYEQYF. In DNA, the CDR3 is TGTGCCAGCAGTACTTTAGCGGGGGGGGTCTACGAGCAGTACTTC.